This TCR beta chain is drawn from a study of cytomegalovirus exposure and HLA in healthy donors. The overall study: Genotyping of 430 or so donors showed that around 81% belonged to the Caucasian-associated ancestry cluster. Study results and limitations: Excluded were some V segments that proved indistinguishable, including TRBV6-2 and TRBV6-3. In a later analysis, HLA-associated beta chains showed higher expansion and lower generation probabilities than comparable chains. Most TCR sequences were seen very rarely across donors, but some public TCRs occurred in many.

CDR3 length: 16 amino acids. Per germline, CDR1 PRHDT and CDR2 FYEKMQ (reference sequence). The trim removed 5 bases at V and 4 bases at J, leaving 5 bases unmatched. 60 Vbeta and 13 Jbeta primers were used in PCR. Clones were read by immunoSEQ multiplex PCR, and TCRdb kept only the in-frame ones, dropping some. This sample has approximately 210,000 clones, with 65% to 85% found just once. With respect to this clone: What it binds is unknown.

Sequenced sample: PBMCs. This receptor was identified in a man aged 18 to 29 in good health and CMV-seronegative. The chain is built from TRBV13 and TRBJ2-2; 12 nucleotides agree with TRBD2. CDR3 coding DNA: TGTGCCAGCAGCCCACGACTAGCGGGGGCCACCGGGGAGCTGTTTTTT. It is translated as CASSPRLAGATGELFF.